This TCR beta chain was captured in a study of blood T cell repertoires in COVID-19. Study summary: Whether acute or convalescent, the COVID-19 samples came from the United States, Italy and Spain. Sample material is recorded as cDNA or gDNA derived from T cells, B-cell-depleted T cells, or PBMCs.

As originally analysed: Reference gene primer amplification gave nucleated cell count estimates. Clones were sequenced by immunoSEQ multiplex PCR, and TCRdb holds only the in-frame ones, with some missing. V and J calls and clone size are as listed in that table; D and trimming were resolved from the DNA. Of about 210,000 clones in the sample, around 86% are singletons; the top ten hold approximately 5%. Seattle's enrolled individuals joined amid active infection and were then monitored longitudinally. The V gene's germline CDR1 is KGHSH and CDR2 LQKENI. This CDR3 comprises 14 residues. V was trimmed by 3 bases and J by 5 bases, leaving 13 bases between them.

This chain joins TRBV18 and TRBJ2-5; TRBD2 might be the D (5 bases). Sequenced material: peripheral blood. This TCR came from a woman between 65 and 79 years old with COVID-19, enrolled during active disease. The CDR3 loop is CASSPGRIAETQYF. In nucleotides, the CDR3 is TGTGCCAGCTCACCCGGACGTATAGCGGAGACCCAGTACTTC. The variable domain in full, with the rest retrieved from reference TRBV18 and TRBJ2-5, is NAGVMQNPRHLVRRRGQEARLRCSPMKGHSHVYWYRQLPEEGLKFMVYLQKENIIDESGMPKERFSAEFPKEGPSILRIQQVVRGDSAAYFCASSPGRIAETQYFGPGTRLLVL.